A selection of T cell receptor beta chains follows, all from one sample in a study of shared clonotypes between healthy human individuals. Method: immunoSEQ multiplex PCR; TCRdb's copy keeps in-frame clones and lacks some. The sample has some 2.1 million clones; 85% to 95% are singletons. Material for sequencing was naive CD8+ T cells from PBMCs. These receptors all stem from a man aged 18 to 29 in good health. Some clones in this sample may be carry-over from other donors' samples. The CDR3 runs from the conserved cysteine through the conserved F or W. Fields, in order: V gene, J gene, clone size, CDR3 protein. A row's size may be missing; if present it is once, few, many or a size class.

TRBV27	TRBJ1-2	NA	CASSPQTATYGYTF
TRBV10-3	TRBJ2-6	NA	CAIGPGTETYSSGANVLTF
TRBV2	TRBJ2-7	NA	CASSPRQGRPYEQYF
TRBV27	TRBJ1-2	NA	CASSLGGGTLGGYTF
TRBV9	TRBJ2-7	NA	CASSAGGATYEQYF
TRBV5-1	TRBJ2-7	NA	CASSFFPADNYEQYF
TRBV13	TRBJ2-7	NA	CASSPKGQGLYEQYF
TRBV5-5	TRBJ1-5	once	CASSLAQGAQPQHF
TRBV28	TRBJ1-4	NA	CASSLRGGATNEKLFF
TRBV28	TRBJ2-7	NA	CASTLTSGAYEQYF
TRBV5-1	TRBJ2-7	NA	CASSLVSPYSYEQYF
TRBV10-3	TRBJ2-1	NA	CAISEFYGQGDNNEQFF
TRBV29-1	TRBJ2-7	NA	CSVDGGSPYEQYF
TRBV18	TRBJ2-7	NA	CASSPPGQGAHEQYF
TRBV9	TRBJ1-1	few	CASSASDSMNTEAFF
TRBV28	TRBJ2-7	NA	CASSRRDSTYEQYF
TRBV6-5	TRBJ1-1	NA	CASRGRFTGTEAFF
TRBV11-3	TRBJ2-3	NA	CASSSVTGEDTQYF
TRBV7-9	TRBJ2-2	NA	CASSLAVGRGGTGELFF
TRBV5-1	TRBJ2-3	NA	CACSPLSGISDTQYF
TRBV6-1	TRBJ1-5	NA	CASSEIDRGIVQPQHF
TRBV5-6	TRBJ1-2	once	CASSLKGNHYGYTF
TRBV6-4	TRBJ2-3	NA	CASSDGIGYTQYF
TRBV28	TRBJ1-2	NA	CASRPTGEVPYGYTF
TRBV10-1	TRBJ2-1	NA	CASSEFRTSGGEQFF
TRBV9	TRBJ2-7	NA	CASSVEATSYEQYF
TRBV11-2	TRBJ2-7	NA	CASSSRQGARREQYF
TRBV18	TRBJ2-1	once	CASHGLAGVVEQFF
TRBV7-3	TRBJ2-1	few	CASSLSVGDNEQFF
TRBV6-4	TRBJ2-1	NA	CASSDRGGNSNEQFF
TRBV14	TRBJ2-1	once	CASSSGSSYNEQFF